The TCR beta chain described here comes from a study of blood T cell repertoires in COVID-19. Turning to the study itself: Specimens from acute and convalescent COVID-19 originated in the United States, Italy and Spain.

Data came from immunoSEQ multiplex PCR; TCRdb stores just in-frame clones and leaves some out. The sample contains 99,000 or so clones, 90% to 95% of which appear only once. This clone has just one count. Other DNA sequences in this sample translate to the same CDR3. V was clipped by 1 base and J by 5 bases, with 14 bases between them. Germline CDR1 and CDR2: LGHDT and YNNKEL (reference sequence). This CDR3 is built from 15 residues. The sequencing sample was made of peripheral blood. This receptor was taken from a human donor in a cohort sampled during active COVID-19. The chain links TRBV3-1 (or the pseudogene TRBV3-2) to TRBJ2-5; D not certain. Here the CDR3 reads CASSQAPRGRETQYF. For the CDR3, the DNA is TGTGCCAGCAGCCAAGCCCCTAGAGGCCGGGAGACCCAGTACTTC.